A selection of T cell receptor beta chains follows, all from one sample in a study of cytomegalovirus exposure and HLA in healthy donors. Clones were read by immunoSEQ multiplex PCR, and TCRdb kept only the in-frame ones, dropping some. The sample lists more than 140,000 clones; around 80% were seen once. The sequenced sample was PBMCs. The source of these receptors is a woman aged 35 to 49 in good health and CMV-seronegative. Both conserved end residues are part of each CDR3.

V gene	CDR3 length	J gene	CDR3 protein
TRBV7-3	13	TRBJ2-3	CASSPHGADTQYF
TRBV5-6	14	TRBJ1-2	CASSFSGTAYGYTF
TRBV6-5	14	TRBJ1-1	CASSYGPLHPEAFF
TRBV7-3	16	TRBJ2-3	CASSPTGLDGRDTQYF
TRBV19	12	TRBJ1-2	CASNTGATGYTF
TRBV4-2	14	TRBJ1-5	CASSQQVANQPQHF
TRBV28	14	TRBJ2-7	CASSLDRGGYEQYF
TRBV7-3	14	TRBJ2-7	CASSFGSGSYEQYF
TRBV29-1	13	TRBJ2-2	CSVWVGTGEGLFF
TRBV7-9	11	TRBJ2-1	CASSLGTGVFF
TRBV4-2	16	TRBJ2-3	CASSQAFGQDTDTQYF
TRBV28	16	TRBJ1-5	CASSFLGDRGNQPQHF
TRBV4-3	15	TRBJ1-1	CASSQEGGLNTEAFF
TRBV9	13	TRBJ1-2	CASSEGVYYGYTF
TRBV27	12	TRBJ1-2	CASSSGIRGYTF
TRBV27	15	TRBJ2-1	CASSSIRTSWGEQFF
TRBV28	15	TRBJ2-7	CASSPRGSPLYEQYF
TRBV5-1	13	TRBJ1-1	CASSLYRDREAFF
TRBV4-2	15	TRBJ1-4	CASSLTWTGDEKLFF
TRBV7-2	14	TRBJ1-1	CASSLVGQTRSAFF
TRBV4-3	17	TRBJ1-1	CASSQEVLQGANTEAFF
TRBV7-3	13	TRBJ2-5	CASSPSAWETQYF
TRBV6-1	13	TRBJ1-1	CASSRLRGPEAFF
TRBV2	14	TRBJ1-1	CASSEVTGDTEAFF
TRBV7-9	14	TRBJ1-2	CASSSYRVPYGYTF
TRBV5-1	13	TRBJ2-7	CASSLAVAYEQYF
TRBV29-1	14	TRBJ2-1	CSVETVHPYNEQFF
TRBV6-5	14	TRBJ1-2	CASTGTGAEKGYTF
TRBV30	13	TRBJ1-5	CAWGDRADQPQHF
TRBV5-4	14	TRBJ1-2	CASSLARWAYGYTF
TRBV7-2	18	TRBJ2-7	CASSLESLAGGISYEQYF
TRBV13	16	TRBJ2-3	CASSFRQGGSTDTQYF
TRBV4-1	15	TRBJ2-7	CASSQAWTGGNEQYF
TRBV6-6	14	TRBJ2-7	CASRWTFSDYEQYF
TRBV7-8	15	TRBJ2-7	CASSILGTAEYEQYF
TRBV6-6	14	TRBJ2-7	CASSYDGSSYEQYF
TRBV7-8	13	NA	CASSSGILDEQYF
TRBV7-2	16	TRBJ2-4	CASSLVGGGPANIQYF
TRBV5-1	13	TRBJ2-7	CASSLVGEYEQYF
TRBV4-3	15	TRBJ2-7	CASSLGITTGYEQYF
TRBV7-9	17	TRBJ2-1	CASSLAVGLADNNEQFF
TRBV11-1	15	TRBJ2-1	CASAPGLAGNNEQFF
TRBV9	16	TRBJ2-1	CASSVDRGGWEGGQFF
TRBV27	15	TRBJ2-1	CASRPGTSGYNEQFF
TRBV4-3	16	TRBJ2-1	CASSQDLASGANEQFF
TRBV9	15	TRBJ2-1	CASSVVAGGWNEQFF
TRBV27	16	TRBJ2-3	CASSLILAGFTDTQYF
TRBV5-1	15	TRBJ2-7	CASSSENPGLGWKYF
TRBV30	13	TRBJ1-1	CAWRGRGRSEAFF
TRBV9	15	TRBJ1-6	CASSVTEGAYSPLHF
TRBV19	13	TRBJ1-1	CASSQGTLSEAFF
TRBV10-3	16	TRBJ2-3	CAISKSGTSAPDTQYF
TRBV27	16	TRBJ1-1	CASIPSVPPLKAEAFF
TRBV19	13	TRBJ1-2	CASSIGGTEGYTF
TRBV29-1	13	TRBJ2-1	CSVEGALTGFQFF